The rows below give T cell receptor beta chains drawn from one sample of a study of cytomegalovirus exposure and HLA in healthy donors. Generated by immunoSEQ multiplex PCR, the TCRdb table keeps only in-frame clones and is missing some. The data contain 200,000 or so clones, over 75% of them singletons. The specimen was PBMCs. These TCRs come from a human donor in good health. The CDR3 runs from the conserved cysteine through the conserved F or W. D genes are given only for firm matches. The size entry is marked missing in some rows and otherwise reads once, few, many or a size class.

abundance	j_gene	v_gene	d_gene	CDR3aa	CDR3nt
few	TRBJ2-1	TRBV6-1	.	CASSERWGVGVWGRSYNEQFF	TGTGCCAGCAGTGAAAGATGGGGGGTCGGTGTCTGGGGTAGGTCCTACAATGAGCAGTTCTTC
.	TRBJ2-2	TRBV19	TRBD2	CASSIYSGRDTGELFF	TGTGCCAGTAGTATATATAGCGGGAGAGACACCGGGGAGCTGTTTTTT
.	TRBJ1-5	TRBV6-5	TRBD1	CASRTGLNQPQHF	TGTGCCAGCAGGACAGGGCTCAATCAGCCCCAGCATTTT
.	TRBJ2-1	TRBV27	.	CASSLEGGYNEQFF	TGTGCCAGCAGTCTGGAGGGAGGCTACAATGAGCAGTTCTTC
.	TRBJ2-3	TRBV7-2	.	CASSVRYTSPTDTQYF	TGTGCCAGCAGCGTAAGATATACTAGTCCCACAGATACGCAGTATTTT
few	TRBJ1-2	TRBV2	.	CASRPRDFYGYTF	TGTGCCAGCCGTCCGAGGGATTTCTATGGCTACACCTTC
once	TRBJ2-3	TRBV28	.	CASSFFGRSPTDTQYF	TGTGCCAGCAGTTTTTTTGGGAGGTCCCCCACAGATACGCAGTATTTT
.	TRBJ1-2	TRBV27	TRBD1	CASSLPRTGDYGYTF	TGTGCCAGCAGTTTACCCCGGACAGGGGACTATGGCTACACCTTC
.	TRBJ2-2	TRBV7-8	TRBD2	CASSSGTSGRRTGELFF	TGTGCCAGCAGCTCCGGGACTAGCGGGAGGAGGACCGGGGAGCTGTTTTTT
.	TRBJ2-1	TRBV11-1	TRBD2	CASSPQTSTTYNEQFF	TGTGCCAGCAGTCCACAGACTAGCACCACATACAATGAGCAGTTCTTC
few	TRBJ2-7	TRBV2	TRBD1	CASNRDSLEANEQYF	TGTGCCAGCAACCGGGACAGTTTAGAGGCTAACGAGCAGTACTTC
.	TRBJ2-3	TRBV4-2	.	CASSQDLLESGDTQYF	TGTGCCAGCAGCCAAGATCTGCTAGAGTCTGGTGATACGCAGTATTTT
.	TRBJ2-2	TRBV7-3	TRBD1	CASRDRVSTGELFF	TGTGCCAGCAGAGACAGGGTTAGCACCGGGGAGCTGTTTTTT
.	TRBJ2-6	TRBV27	.	CASSPRDGISGANVLTF	TGTGCCAGCAGTCCCCGGGATGGGATCTCTGGGGCCAACGTCCTGACTTTC
once	TRBJ1-1	TRBV4-2	.	CASSQDAGTEAFF	TGTGCCAGCAGCCAAGATGCGGGCACTGAAGCTTTCTTT
.	TRBJ2-7	TRBV6-1	.	CASFLTGSSYEQYF	TGTGCCAGCTTCCTGACAGGTAGCTCCTACGAGCAGTACTTC
.	TRBJ2-3	TRBV29-1	TRBD2	CSVVEGGRSDTQYF	TGCAGCGTTGTCGAGGGAGGGAGGTCAGATACGCAGTATTTT
.	TRBJ2-7	TRBV5-1	TRBD2	CASSPPAGMEQYF	TGCGCCAGCAGCCCACCAGCGGGGATGGAGCAGTACTTC
.	TRBJ2-2	TRBV5-1	.	CASSYIPGTNTGELFF	TGCGCCAGCAGCTACATACCAGGAACGAACACCGGGGAGCTGTTTTTT
.	TRBJ2-5	TRBV7-8	.	CASSLLTRAHQETQYF	TGTGCCAGCAGCTTATTAACCCGAGCGCACCAAGAGACCCAGTACTTC
few	TRBJ2-2	TRBV18	TRBD2	CASSQLELSGSSSGELFF	TGTGCCAGCTCGCAATTGGAGTTGAGCGGGAGTTCCTCCGGGGAGCTGTTTTTT
.	TRBJ1-2	TRBV27	TRBD1	CASRAWDRNYGYTF	TGTGCCAGCAGGGCCTGGGACAGAAACTATGGCTACACCTTC
.	TRBJ1-3	TRBV5-6	.	CASSLQGSGNTIYF	TGTGCCAGCAGCTTGCAGGGCTCTGGAAACACCATATATTTT
.	TRBJ2-7	TRBV25-1	.	CAAQETPYEQYF	TGTGCCGCACAGGAGACACCCTACGAGCAGTACTTC
.	TRBJ1-2	TRBV2	.	CASTGWENYGYTF	TGTGCCAGCACAGGGTGGGAAAACTATGGCTACACCTTC
few	TRBJ2-3	TRBV19	TRBD2	CASSIYGLAGADTQYF	TGTGCCAGTAGTATATATGGACTAGCGGGGGCAGATACGCAGTATTTT
.	TRBJ1-1	TRBV25-1	TRBD1	CASSPGGSTEAFF	TGTGCCAGCAGCCCAGGGGGGTCCACTGAAGCTTTCTTT
few	TRBJ1-1	TRBV18	.	CASSPSQEAFF	TGTGCCAGCTCACCGTCACAGGAAGCTTTCTTT
.	TRBJ1-1	TRBV2	TRBD1	CASSRTGGGEAFF	TGTGCCAGCAGTAGGACAGGGGGTGGTGAAGCTTTCTTT
.	TRBJ2-4	TRBV19	TRBD2	CASSISGRVAKNIQYF	TGTGCCAGTAGTATAAGCGGGAGGGTAGCCAAAAACATTCAGTACTTC
.	TRBJ2-7	TRBV6-1	TRBD1	CASSPGTASYEQYF	TGTGCCAGCAGTCCCGGGACAGCCTCCTACGAGCAGTACTTC
.	TRBJ2-1	TRBV10-3	.	CAISDWAGSYNEQFF	TGTGCCATCAGTGATTGGGCGGGGTCCTACAATGAGCAGTTCTTC
once	TRBJ1-2	TRBV5-1	TRBD1	CASSLSTGGASGGYTF	TGCGCCAGCAGCTTATCCACAGGGGGCGCCTCGGGCGGCTACACCTTC
.	TRBJ2-5	TRBV4-3	TRBD2	CASSPAGGRQETQYF	TGCGCCAGCAGCCCAGCGGGAGGGCGACAAGAGACCCAGTACTTC
.	TRBJ2-7	TRBV27	.	CASKDLSYEQYF	TGTGCCAGCAAGGACTTGTCCTACGAGCAGTACTTC
.	TRBJ2-1	TRBV4-1	.	CASSQDRPGVKNEQFF	TGCGCCAGCAGCCAAGATAGACCGGGAGTGAAAAATGAGCAGTTCTTC
.	TRBJ2-7	TRBV7-8	TRBD1	CASSLIGGFSYEQYF	TGTGCCAGCAGCTTAATAGGGGGCTTCTCCTACGAGCAGTACTTC
.	TRBJ2-3	TRBV14	TRBD2	CASSQTRERETRGDTQYF	TGTGCCAGCAGCCAGACTCGTGAGCGGGAGACCCGGGGAGATACGCAGTATTTT
few	TRBJ2-7	TRBV2	TRBD1	CASDRTGGVYEQYF	TGTGCCAGCGATCGCACAGGGGGCGTCTACGAGCAGTACTTC
once	TRBJ2-7	TRBV19	TRBD2	CASSSSGTTAYEQYF	TGTGCCAGTAGTTCGTCCGGGACTACTGCCTACGAGCAGTACTTC
.	TRBJ2-3	TRBV5-5	TRBD2	CASSLTSGRTDTQYF	TGTGCCAGCAGCTTGACTAGCGGGAGGACAGATACGCAGTATTTT
.	TRBJ2-5	TRBV27	.	CASSLGSPYYETQYF	TGTGCCAGCAGTTTAGGGAGTCCATATTATGAGACCCAGTACTTC
once	TRBJ2-7	TRBV28	TRBD1	CASSRRQGYEQYF	TGTGCCAGCAGTAGAAGACAGGGTTACGAGCAGTACTTC
once	TRBJ1-1	TRBV2	.	CASTYTGNTEAFF	TGTGCCAGCACCTATACTGGGAACACTGAAGCTTTCTTT
.	TRBJ2-1	TRBV19	TRBD2	CASTNPGTSGLNEQFF	TGTGCCAGTACTAATCCGGGGACTAGCGGCCTTAATGAGCAGTTCTTC